The rows below give T cell receptor beta chains drawn from one sample of a study of OX40 agonist ivuxolimab in advanced cancers. Data came from immunoSEQ multiplex PCR; TCRdb stores just in-frame clones and leaves some out. The sample has around 92,000 clones; 90% to 95% are singletons. This specimen consisted of CD4+ or CD8+ T cells sorted from blood, obtained in a trial of the OX40 agonist ivuxolimab. These receptors all come from an adult with an advanced solid tumor such as melanoma, head and neck, liver or kidney cancer. Both conserved end residues are part of each CDR3. The D gene is left open where the match is weak.

D gene | J gene | V gene | CDR3 protein | CDR3 DNA
NA | TRBJ1-6 | TRBV7-2 | CASSRTVNSPLHF | TGTGCCAGCAGCCGGACAGTAAATTCACCCCTCCACTTT
NA | TRBJ1-5 | TRBV30 | CAWSKTPNQPQHF | TGTGCCTGGAGTAAGACACCTAATCAGCCCCAGCATTTT
TRBD1 | TRBJ1-6 | TRBV28 | CASSPPRQGLFYNSPLHF | TGTGCCAGCAGTCCCCCCCGACAGGGTCTATTTTATAATTCACCCCTCCACTTT
TRBD1 | TRBJ2-2 | TRBV9 | CASSARDRPNTGELFF | TGTGCCAGCAGCGCGAGGGACAGACCGAACACCGGGGAGCTGTTTTTT
TRBD2 | TRBJ2-2 | TRBV28 | CASTNSRTSGGWSPTGELFF | TGTGCCAGCACCAATTCCAGGACTAGCGGGGGGTGGAGTCCCACCGGGGAGCTGTTTTTT
NA | TRBJ2-2 | TRBV28 | CASSSGQNTGELFF | TGTGCCAGCAGTTCGGGACAGAACACCGGGGAGCTGTTTTTT
TRBD2 | TRBJ2-7 | TRBV28 | CASSPPGRVEQYF | TGTGCCAGCAGTCCCCCGGGGAGGGTTGAGCAGTACTTC
NA | TRBJ1-6 | TRBV19 | CASSRGPRISPLHF | TGTGCCAGTAGTAGAGGACCGAGGATTTCACCCCTCCACTTT
NA | TRBJ1-1 | TRBV30 | CAWSRAWNTEAFF | TGTGCCTGGAGTCGGGCCTGGAACACTGAAGCTTTCTTT
TRBD2 | TRBJ2-3 | TRBV4-3 | CASSHIAGSYTDTQYF | TGCGCCAGCAGCCACATAGCGGGGTCCTACACAGATACGCAGTATTTT
NA | TRBJ2-3 | TRBV11-2 | CASSLDRGTDTQYF | TGTGCCAGCAGCTTAGATCGGGGCACAGATACGCAGTATTTT
NA | TRBJ1-2 | TRBV6-1 | CASDERGFYGYTF | TGTGCCAGCGATGAAAGGGGGTTCTATGGCTACACCTTC
NA | TRBJ2-3 | TRBV9 | CASSVASADTQYF | TGTGCCAGCAGCGTAGCTAGCGCAGATACGCAGTATTTT
TRBD1 | TRBJ1-3 | TRBV9 | CASSADRDRGIGTIYF | TGTGCCAGCAGCGCCGACCGGGACAGGGGAATCGGCACCATATATTTT
TRBD1 | TRBJ1-5 | TRBV15 | CATREGQWSNQPQHF | TGTGCCACCAGGGAGGGACAGTGGAGCAATCAGCCCCAGCATTTT
NA | TRBJ2-2 | TRBV6-5 | CASSPRFANTGELFF | TGTGCCAGCAGTCCCAGGTTCGCGAACACCGGGGAGCTGTTTTTT
TRBD2 | TRBJ2-1 | TRBV6-5 | CASSSRLAGAREQFF | TGTGCCAGCAGTTCTAGACTAGCGGGGGCACGAGAGCAGTTCTTC
NA | TRBJ1-2 | TRBV4-3 | CASSHLGWRDGYTF | TGCGCCAGCAGCCACCTCGGCTGGAGGGATGGCTACACCTTC
NA | TRBJ1-3 | TRBV27 | CASSQLGLNTIYF | TGTGCCAGCAGTCAGTTAGGGCTAAACACCATATATTTT
NA | TRBJ2-3 | TRBV28 | CASSLAGTDTQYF | TGTGCCAGCAGTTTGGCAGGGACAGATACGCAGTATTTT
NA | TRBJ2-5 | TRBV28 | CASSLGGGTYGVAQYF | TGTGCCAGCAGTTTAGGGGGGGGCACCTACGGAGTAGCCCAGTACTTC
NA | TRBJ1-1 | TRBV15 | CATSSAPMNTEAFF | TGTGCCACCAGCAGCGCCCCCATGAACACTGAAGCTTTCTTT
NA | TRBJ1-3 | TRBV5-1 | CASSLFGGPGNTIYF | TGCGCCAGCAGCTTATTTGGGGGGCCCGGAAACACCATATATTTT
NA | TRBJ2-1 | TRBV2 | CASSRRRGNEQFF | TGTGCCAGCAGCCGAAGAAGAGGTAATGAGCAGTTCTTC
NA | TRBJ2-3 | TRBV10-3 | CAIRKDAASTDTQYF | TGTGCCATCAGGAAAGACGCCGCTAGCACAGATACGCAGTATTTT
NA | TRBJ1-1 | TRBV6-6 | CASSSRGSNEAFF | TGTGCCAGCTCCTCTCGCGGATCCAATGAAGCTTTCTTT
NA | TRBJ1-3 | TRBV30 | CAWSRTLGGNTIYF | TGTGCCTGGAGCCGGACACTCGGGGGAAACACCATATATTTT
TRBD1 | TRBJ2-2 | TRBV7-2 | CASSLQTGSTGELFF | TGTGCCAGCAGCTTACAGACAGGGAGTACCGGGGAGCTGTTTTTT
TRBD1 | TRBJ2-3 | TRBV12-5 | CASGFQQGDPDTQYF | TGTGCTAGTGGTTTCCAACAGGGGGACCCAGATACGCAGTATTTT
NA | TRBJ1-2 | TRBV28 | CASSLIGGAANYGYTF | TGTGCCAGCAGTCTAATCGGTGGCGCAGCTAACTATGGCTACACCTTC
TRBD1 | TRBJ1-1 | TRBV6-6 | CASTLTGGTEAFF | TGTGCCAGCACCTTAACAGGGGGCACTGAAGCTTTCTTT
TRBD1 | TRBJ1-2 | TRBV16 | CASSPLGTVYGYTF | TGTGCCAGCAGCCCTCTCGGGACAGTCTATGGCTACACCTTC
NA | TRBJ1-5 | TRBV6-1 | CASSARQDGGSRQPQHF | TGTGCCAGCAGTGCAAGACAGGACGGGGGCTCAAGGCAGCCCCAGCATTTT
NA | TRBJ2-1 | TRBV28 | CASSFEQGHTYNEQFF | TGTGCCAGCAGTTTCGAACAGGGACATACCTACAATGAGCAGTTCTTC
NA | TRBJ1-6 | TRBV30 | CAWAWTRDTNSPLHF | TGTGCCTGGGCATGGACCCGGGACACAAATTCACCCCTCCACTTT
TRBD1 | TRBJ1-1 | TRBV29-1 | CSVERTGDPSTEAFF | TGCAGCGTTGAAAGGACAGGGGACCCCTCGACTGAAGCTTTCTTT
NA | TRBJ2-1 | TRBV9 | CASSASSYNEQFF | TGTGCCAGCAGCGCCAGCTCCTACAATGAGCAGTTCTTC
NA | TRBJ2-7 | TRBV27 | CASSFSRGSYEQYF | TGTGCCAGCAGTTTTTCCAGGGGCTCCTACGAGCAGTACTTC
TRBD1 | TRBJ1-5 | TRBV19 | CASSGDRGNQPQHF | TGTGCCAGTAGTGGGGACAGGGGGAATCAGCCCCAGCATTTT
NA | TRBJ2-6 | TRBV7-9 | CASSFTGSGANVLTF | TGTGCCAGCAGCTTTACAGGGTCCGGGGCCAACGTCCTGACTTTC
TRBD1 | TRBJ1-2 | TRBV5-4 | CASSFWTGTYGYTF | TGTGCCAGCAGCTTCTGGACAGGTACCTATGGCTACACCTTC
TRBD1 | TRBJ1-2 | TRBV28 | CASSDTYDTGRPGQIYGYTF | TGTGCCAGCAGTGACACCTATGATACGGGGCGACCGGGACAGATCTATGGCTACACCTTC
TRBD1 | TRBJ2-4 | TRBV28 | CASSSNRGWVDIQYF | TGTGCCAGCAGTTCAAACAGGGGGTGGGTAGACATTCAGTACTTC
NA | TRBJ1-5 | TRBV5-1 | CASSFGQNQPQHF | TGCGCCAGCAGCTTCGGACAGAATCAGCCCCAGCATTTT
NA | TRBJ1-2 | TRBV9 | CASSPQGMGGYTF | TGTGCCAGCAGCCCCCAGGGGATGGGTGGCTACACCTTC
NA | TRBJ1-1 | TRBV29-1 | CSGRKGTNTEAFF | TGCAGCGGCCGGAAGGGGACGAACACTGAAGCTTTCTTT
NA | TRBJ2-3 | TRBV11-2 | CASSLVTDTQYF | TGTGCCAGCAGCCTGGTCACAGATACGCAGTATTTT
NA | TRBJ2-5 | TRBV18 | CASSPRIAEQETQYF | TGTGCCAGCTCACCGCGAATAGCGGAACAAGAGACCCAGTACTTC